These T cell receptor beta chains were read from a single sample in a study of human T cells and chemical hapten exposure. TCRdb redid the calling of the RACE reads with MiXCR, one entry per CDR3 protein. Of under 450,000 distinct CDR3 sequences in the sample, about 6.9% are singletons; the top ten hold around 5.8%. The sample consisted of whole blood, taken in connection with sensitization to the hapten diphenylcyclopropenone (DPC). The receptors were sampled from a woman aged 18 to 35 with alopecia areata. Some clones in this sample may be carry-over from other donors' samples. Both conserved end residues are part of each CDR3. A D gene is named only where the DNA matches it firmly. Some rows mark clone size as missing; the rest say once, few, many or name a class of expanded clone.

>TRBJ1-2|-|-|TRBV10-3
TGTGCCATCAGTGAGTCGCTAGAGCCCTATGGCTACACCTTC
CAISESLEPYGYTF
>TRBJ2-3|many|-|TRBV10-3
TGTGCCATCAGTGAGTCTTGGAGGAACACAGATACGCAGTATTTT
CAISESWRNTDTQYF
>TRBJ2-1|-|-|TRBV20-1
TGCAGTGCTGTCCGACACGACCACTTCTTC
CSAVRHDHFF
>TRBJ1-4|-|TRBD1|TRBV5-1
TGCGCCAGCAGCGCCGGACAGGTTCGTGAAAAACTGTTTTTT
CASSAGQVREKLFF
>TRBJ2-7|-|-|TRBV6-2/TRBV6-3
TGTGCCAGCAGTTACTCCCGGGAAATTCACTCCTACGAGCAGTACTTC
CASSYSREIHSYEQYF
>TRBJ1-1|many|-|TRBV4-3
TGCGCCAGCAGCCAAGATTTCCGAGACAGATACACTGAAGCTTTCTTT
CASSQDFRDRYTEAFF
>TRBJ1-5|many|-|TRBV10-3
TGTGCCATCAGTTGGGGTTCCAATCAGCCCCAGCATTTT
CAISWGSNQPQHF
>TRBJ1-3|few|-|TRBV20-1
TGCAGTGCTGGACAGCCTAACTCTGGAAACACCATATATTTT
CSAGQPNSGNTIYF
>TRBJ1-5|many|-|TRBV6-6
TGTGCCAGCAGTTATGGGGGAAAGGGTCAGCCCCAGCATTTT
CASSYGGKGQPQHF
>TRBJ1-1|few|TRBD1|TRBV5-1
TGCGCCAGCAGCTCCGGACAGGGGGCTTTAGTCGAAGCTTTCTTT
CASSSGQGALVEAFF
>TRBJ2-3|few|TRBD2|TRBV7-2
TGTGCCAGCAGCCGAATAATTACTAGCGGGGGGGCAGATACGCAGTATTTT
CASSRIITSGGADTQYF
>TRBJ2-1|few|TRBD2|TRBV6-2/TRBV6-3
TGTGCCAGCAGTTATTCCCCCCCTACTAGCGGGATCTACAATGAGCAGTTCTTC
CASSYSPPTSGIYNEQFF
>TRBJ1-1|many|-|TRBV12-3/TRBV12-4
TGTGCCAGCATCAGGAACACTGAAGCTTTCTTT
CASIRNTEAFF
>TRBJ2-2|-|-|TRBV2
TGTGCCAGCAGTGAGGCCTGGGGCGGGGAGCTGTTTTTT
CASSEAWGGELFF
>TRBJ2-1|many|-|TRBV20-1
TGCAGTGCTCCCCACGAGACCTTATACAATGAGCAGTTCTTC
CSAPHETLYNEQFF
>TRBJ1-1|few|TRBD1|TRBV5-1
TGCGCCAGCAGCCCCGGGGCAGGGGGCTACACTGAAGCTTTCTTT
CASSPGAGGYTEAFF
>TRBJ1-3|many|-|TRBV3-1
TGTGCCAGCAGCCAAGTAGCTCGGAACACCATATATTTT
CASSQVARNTIYF
>TRBJ1-6|many|-|TRBV7-3
TGTGCCAGCAGCCCGGGGGTACAGAATTCACCCCTCCACTTT
CASSPGVQNSPLHF
>TRBJ1-6|-|TRBD1|TRBV6-5
TGTGCCAGCAGTTACCTAGACAGGGCGGGGATTTCACCCCTCCACTTT
CASSYLDRAGISPLHF
>TRBJ1-6|-|-|TRBV6-1
TGTGCCAGCAGTGGCGGATTTAATCTTAATTCACCCCTCCACTTT
CASSGGFNLNSPLHF
>TRBJ1-2|many|-|TRBV28
TGTGCCAGCAGTTTAACCCCAGGGGGCTACACCTTC
CASSLTPGGYTF
>TRBJ2-1|-|TRBD1|TRBV11-3
TGTGCCAGCAGCCGCCCCCGGACAGGGGAAAATGAGCAGTTCTTC
CASSRPRTGENEQFF
>TRBJ2-5|-|-|TRBV6-5
TGTGCCAGCGGAAGAGTCGTTGCGGCAGAGACCCAGTACTTC
CASGRVVAAETQYF
>TRBJ1-1|few|-|TRBV12-5
TGTGCTAGTGGCGACGGGGCCGTGGTGATGAACACTGAAGCTTTCTTT
CASGDGAVVMNTEAFF
>TRBJ2-3|many|-|TRBV28
TGTGCCAGCAGTTTATGGACAGGTCAAGGCACAGATACGCAGTATTTT
CASSLWTGQGTDTQYF
>TRBJ2-3|many|-|TRBV15
TGTGCCACCAGCAGAGATCTAGCCGGTACGCAGTATTTT
CATSRDLAGTQYF
>TRBJ2-7|-|TRBD1|TRBV27
TGTGCCAGCAGTTTATTGGGACAGGGGGTCGAAGAGCAGTACTTC
CASSLLGQGVEEQYF
>TRBJ1-2|many|-|TRBV6-5
TGTGCCAGCAGTTCAACCGGGACACCTATTAACTATGGCTACACCTTC
CASSSTGTPINYGYTF
>TRBJ2-3|-|-|TRBV6-4
TGTGCCAGCAGCCCCACTAGGTACACAGATACGCAGTATTTT
CASSPTRYTDTQYF
>TRBJ2-3|many|-|TRBV9
TGTGCCAGCAGCGGGCCTTTTAGCACAGATACGCAGTATTTT
CASSGPFSTDTQYF
>TRBJ1-5|many|-|TRBV4-2
TGTGCCAGCAGCTTGACGGGACCGAGTTTTAGCAATCAGCCCCAGCATTTT
CASSLTGPSFSNQPQHF
>TRBJ2-3|few|TRBD2|TRBV12-3/TRBV12-4
TGTGCCAGCAGTTTAGCGTGGCTAGCGGGGGTTAAAGATACGCAGTATTTT
CASSLAWLAGVKDTQYF
>TRBJ2-5|few|TRBD2|TRBV20-1
TGCAGTGCTTCCGGGACTAGCGGGGGGGCTAGGGAGACCCAGTACTTC
CSASGTSGGARETQYF
>TRBJ2-3|few|TRBD2|TRBV6-5
TGTGCCAGCAGTTCTTCTAGCGGGGGGGGATCTACGCAGTATTTT
CASSSSSGGGSTQYF
>TRBJ1-2|many|-|TRBV6-5
TGTGCCAGCAGTTACAAAGGGGCGGTGGTTCGCGGCTACACCTTC
CASSYKGAVVRGYTF
>TRBJ2-4|-|TRBD2|TRBV7-2
TGTGCCAGCAGCTCTAGCGGGGGGGCAGGAAACATTCAGTACTTC
CASSSSGGAGNIQYF
>TRBJ1-6|-|TRBD1|TRBV27
TGTGCCAGCGGGAGGGACAGCAATTCACCCCTCCACTTT
CASGRDSNSPLHF
>TRBJ2-2|-|-|TRBV20-1
TGCAGTGCTAGGGTGGGATGGTACGGGGAGCTGTTTTTT
CSARVGWYGELFF
>TRBJ2-1|once|-|TRBV5-1
TGCGCCAGCAGCACCCCTTTGGCGTCTACTGAGCAGTTCTTC
CASSTPLASTEQFF
>TRBJ2-5|-|-|TRBV6-1
TGTGCCAGCAGTGCTCCGGGATACCAAGAGACCCAGTACTTC
CASSAPGYQETQYF
>TRBJ2-1|few|-|TRBV3-1
TGTGCCAGCAGCCAACTCCGGACCCCGCCGTTCTTC
CASSQLRTPPFF
>TRBJ1-5|many|-|TRBV13
TGTGCCAGCAGCTTTGGGGGCCTCGGCAATCAGCCCCAGCATTTT
CASSFGGLGNQPQHF